The T cell receptor (beta chain) described here comes from a study of control samples from healthy donors and cancer patients. Repertoires were generated with immunoSEQ multiplex PCR, while TCRdb's copy carries only in-frame clones and drops some. The sample gives 150,000 to 200,000 clones, around 90% of which show up once; around 12% is in the top ten. Between the trimmed V and J ends, which lost 4 bases and 0 bases, there was a span of 13 bases. This CDR3 has 15 amino acids. CDR1 SGDLS and CDR2 YYNGEE come from the germline V gene. The sample was blood. The TCR sequence derives from a man aged 30 to 39 in good health. The chain employs TRBV9 and TRBJ1-1; a weak D match, TRBD1 (6 bases). This CDR3 is CASSPRDTMNTEAFF. The CDR3 DNA reads TGTGCCAGCAGCCCCCGGGACACCATGAACACTGAAGCTTTCTTT.